The T cell receptor (beta chain) described here comes from a study of T-cell memory formation after mild COVID-19. TCRdb reprocessed the 5' RACE reads with MiXCR, giving one entry per CDR3 protein. The data contain about 410,000 distinct CDR3 sequences, over 15% of them singletons. Per germline, CDR1 SNHLY and CDR2 FYNNEI. The CDR3 sequence is 15 residues long. The germline V and J ends were trimmed by 6 bases and 6 bases, with 18 bases remaining between them. The origin of this receptor is a young man who had mild COVID-19 (a few samples of this study predate the infection). Cell type and time point are not known. This rearrangement joins TRBV2 to TRBJ2-1, with unresolved D. Material for sequencing was PBMCs or a T cell subset sorted from them (not recorded which). DNA of the CDR3: TGTGCCAGCAGCCTACCGGTTGTGGTGAGCAATGAGCAGTTCTTC. It is translated as CASSLPVVVSNEQFF.